This TCR beta chain emerged from a study of blood T cells in healthy people across ages. General study findings and limits: It was not possible, with unsorted PBMCs, to conclusively compare naive and antigen-experienced cells.

This clonotype has more than one count but fewer than ten. As yet, its antigen is unknown. The CDR3 covers 15 residues. Germline V gene lookup returns CDR1 ENHRY and CDR2 SYGVKD. Next came a second PCR, run for about 6 to 11 cycles, which used a sample-barcoded 5' primer along with a J-beta primer mix. One entry per CDR3 protein, called by TCRdb with MiXCR from the 5' RACE reads. The data contain about 1.1 million distinct CDR3 sequences, 35% to 40% of them seen just once; the ten biggest clones take up around 13%. A minimum of 6 micrograms of total RNA was extracted per sample. J is TRBJ2-1 and V is TRBV10-3; TRBD1 matches at 10 bases. Gene TRBJ2-7 matches the end of the DNA better, so the J call may be wrong. This receptor was obtained from a man between 18 and 35 years old in good health. The specimen sequenced was blood. CDR3 sequence: CAISPGTGAYNEQYF. The CDR3 DNA reads TGTGCCATCAGTCCCGGGACAGGGGCCTACAATGAGCAGTACTTC.